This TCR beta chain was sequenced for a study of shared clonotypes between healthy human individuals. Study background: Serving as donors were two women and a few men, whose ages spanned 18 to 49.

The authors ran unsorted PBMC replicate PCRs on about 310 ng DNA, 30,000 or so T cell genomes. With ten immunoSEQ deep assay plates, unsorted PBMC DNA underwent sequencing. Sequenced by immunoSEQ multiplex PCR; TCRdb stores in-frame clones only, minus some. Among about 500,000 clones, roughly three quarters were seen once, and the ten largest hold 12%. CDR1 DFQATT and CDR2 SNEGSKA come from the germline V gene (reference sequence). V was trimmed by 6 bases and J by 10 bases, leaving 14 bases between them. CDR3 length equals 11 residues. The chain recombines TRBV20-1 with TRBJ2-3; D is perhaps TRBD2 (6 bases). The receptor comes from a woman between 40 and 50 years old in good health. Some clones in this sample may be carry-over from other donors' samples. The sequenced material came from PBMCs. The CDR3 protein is CSARAGSSQYF. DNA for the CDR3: TGCAGTGCCCGGGCCGGGAGTTCGCAGTATTTT.